This TCR beta chain was observed in a study of blood T cell repertoires in COVID-19. The overall study: T cells, B-cell-depleted T cells, or PBMCs supplied cDNA or gDNA.

Data came from immunoSEQ multiplex PCR; TCRdb stores just in-frame clones and leaves some out. The table shows 85,000 to 100,000 clones, with around 84% occurring only once. J gave up 4 bases and V 1 base, and 4 bases lay outside the gene matches. The CDR3 extends over 14 amino acids. Per germline, CDR1 LNHDA and CDR2 SQIVND (reference sequence). The sample comprised peripheral blood. The TCR sequence derives from a woman aged 60 to 75 in a cohort sampled during active or convalescent COVID-19. The chain employs TRBV19 and TRBJ2-7; TRBD1 matches 7 bases. The CDR3 region is CASSIGQGTYEQYF. The CDR3 nucleotides read TGTGCCAGTAGTATAGGACAGGGTACTTACGAGCAGTACTTC.